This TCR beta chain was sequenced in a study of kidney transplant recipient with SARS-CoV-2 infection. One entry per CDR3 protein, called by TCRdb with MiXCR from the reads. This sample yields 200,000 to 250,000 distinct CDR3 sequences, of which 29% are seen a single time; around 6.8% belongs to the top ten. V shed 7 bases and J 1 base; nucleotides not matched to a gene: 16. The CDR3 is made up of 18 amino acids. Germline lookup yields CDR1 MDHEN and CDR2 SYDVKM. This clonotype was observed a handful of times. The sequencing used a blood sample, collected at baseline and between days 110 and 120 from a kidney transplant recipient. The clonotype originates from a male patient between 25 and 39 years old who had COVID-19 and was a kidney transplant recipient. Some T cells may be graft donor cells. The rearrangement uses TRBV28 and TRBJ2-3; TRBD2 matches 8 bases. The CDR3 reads CASNFYAKAGVGTDTQYF. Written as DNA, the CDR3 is TGTGCCAGCAATTTCTACGCAAAAGCGGGAGTGGGCACAGATACGCAGTATTTT.